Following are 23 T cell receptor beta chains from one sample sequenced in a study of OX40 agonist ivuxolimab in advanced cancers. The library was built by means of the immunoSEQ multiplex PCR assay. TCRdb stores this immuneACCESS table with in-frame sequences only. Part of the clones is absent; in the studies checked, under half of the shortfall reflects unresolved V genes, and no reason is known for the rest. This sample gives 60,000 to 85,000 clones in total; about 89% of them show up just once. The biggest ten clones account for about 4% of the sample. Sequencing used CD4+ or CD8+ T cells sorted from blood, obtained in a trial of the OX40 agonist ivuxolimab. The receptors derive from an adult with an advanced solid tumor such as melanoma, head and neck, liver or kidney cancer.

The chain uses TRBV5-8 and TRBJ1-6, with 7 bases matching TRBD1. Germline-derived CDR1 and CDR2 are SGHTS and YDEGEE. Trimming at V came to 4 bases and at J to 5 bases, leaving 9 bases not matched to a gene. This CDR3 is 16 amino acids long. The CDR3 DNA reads TGTGCCAGCAGCCATTTGACAGGGAGGAATAATTCACCCCTCCACTTT. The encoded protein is CASSHLTGRNNSPLHF.

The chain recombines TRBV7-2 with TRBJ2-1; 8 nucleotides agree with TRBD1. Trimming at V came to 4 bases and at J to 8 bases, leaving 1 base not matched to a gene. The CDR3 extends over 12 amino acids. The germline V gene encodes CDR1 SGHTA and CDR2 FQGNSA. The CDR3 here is CASSSTGDEQFF. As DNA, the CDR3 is TGTGCCAGCAGCTCGACAGGGGATGAGCAGTTCTTC.

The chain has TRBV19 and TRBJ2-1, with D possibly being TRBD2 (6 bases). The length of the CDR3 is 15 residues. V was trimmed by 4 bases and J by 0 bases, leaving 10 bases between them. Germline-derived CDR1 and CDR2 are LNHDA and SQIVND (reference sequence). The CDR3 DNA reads TGTGCCAGTAGTAGTCTAGCGCACTCCTACAATGAGCAGTTCTTC. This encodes CASSSLAHSYNEQFF.

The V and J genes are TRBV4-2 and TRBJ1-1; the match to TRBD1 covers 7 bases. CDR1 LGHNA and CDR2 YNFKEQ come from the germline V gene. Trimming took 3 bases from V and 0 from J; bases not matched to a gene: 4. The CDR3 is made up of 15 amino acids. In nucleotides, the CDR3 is TGTGCCAGCAGCCAGGGACAGACCATGAACACTGAAGCTTTCTTT. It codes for CASSQGQTMNTEAFF.

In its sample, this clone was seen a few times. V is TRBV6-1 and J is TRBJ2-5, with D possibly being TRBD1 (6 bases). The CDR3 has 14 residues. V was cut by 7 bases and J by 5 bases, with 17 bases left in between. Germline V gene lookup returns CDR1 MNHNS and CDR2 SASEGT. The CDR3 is CASKGPGARETQYF. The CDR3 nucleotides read TGTGCCAGCAAGGGTCCAGGGGCCCGGGAGACCCAGTACTTC.

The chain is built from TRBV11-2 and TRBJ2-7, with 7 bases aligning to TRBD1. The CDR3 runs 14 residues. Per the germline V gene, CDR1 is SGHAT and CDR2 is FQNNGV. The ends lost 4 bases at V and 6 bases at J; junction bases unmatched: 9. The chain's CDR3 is CASSSSRGSSEQYF. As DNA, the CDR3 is TGTGCCAGCAGCTCTAGCAGGGGGTCCAGCGAGCAGTACTTC.

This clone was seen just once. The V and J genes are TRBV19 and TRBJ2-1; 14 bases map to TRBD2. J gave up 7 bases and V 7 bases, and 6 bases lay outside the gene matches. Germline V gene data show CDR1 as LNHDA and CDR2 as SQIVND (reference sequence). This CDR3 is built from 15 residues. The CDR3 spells CASNTGTSGRNEQFF. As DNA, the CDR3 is TGTGCCAGTAATACCGGGACTAGCGGGAGAAATGAGCAGTTCTTC.

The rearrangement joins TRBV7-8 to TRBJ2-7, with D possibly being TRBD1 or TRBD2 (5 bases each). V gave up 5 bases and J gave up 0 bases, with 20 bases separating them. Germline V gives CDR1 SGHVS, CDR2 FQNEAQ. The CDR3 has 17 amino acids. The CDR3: CASSPIGGPRSSYEQYF. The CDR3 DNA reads TGTGCCAGCAGCCCTATTGGGGGACCGCGAAGCTCCTACGAGCAGTACTTC.

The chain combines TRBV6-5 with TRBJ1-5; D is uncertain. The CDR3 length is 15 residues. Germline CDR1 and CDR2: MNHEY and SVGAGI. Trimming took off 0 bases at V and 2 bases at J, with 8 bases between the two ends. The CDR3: CASSYSLKGNQPQHF. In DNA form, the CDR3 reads TGTGCCAGCAGTTACTCCCTCAAGGGCAATCAGCCCCAGCATTTT.

The CDR3 here is CASSLGSYEQYF. The CDR3 region has the DNA TGTGCCAGCAGCTTAGGAAGCTACGAGCAGTACTTC. This chain connects TRBV11-1 to TRBJ2-7; no firm D call. This CDR3 comprises 12 residues. The V and J ends lost 1 base and 3 bases respectively, with 4 bases between them. Germline loops: CDR1 SGHAT, CDR2 FQDESV (reference sequence). Together with reference TRBV11-1 and TRBJ2-7, the CDR3 gives the full variable domain: EAEVAQSPRYKITEKSQAVAFWCDPISGHATLYWYRQILGQGPELLVQFQDESVVDDSQLPKDRFSAERLKGVDSTLKIQPAELGDSAMYLCASSLGSYEQYFGPGTRLTVT.

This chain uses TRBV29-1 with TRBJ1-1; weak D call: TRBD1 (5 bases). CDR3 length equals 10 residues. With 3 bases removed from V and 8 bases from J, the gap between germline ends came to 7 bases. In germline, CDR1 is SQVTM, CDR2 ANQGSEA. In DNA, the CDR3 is TGCAGCGTTGAGCACAGGGAAGCTTTCTTT. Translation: CSVEHREAFF. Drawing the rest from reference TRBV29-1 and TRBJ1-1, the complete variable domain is SAVISQKPSRDICQRGTSLTIQCQVDSQVTMMFWYRQQPGQSLTLIATANQGSEATYESGFVIDKFPISRPNLTFSTLTVSNMSPEDSSIYLCSVEHREAFFGQGTRLTVV.

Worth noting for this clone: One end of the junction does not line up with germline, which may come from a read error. The CDR3 nucleotides read TGTGCCAGCAGCCAAGTCCTCTCAGTAGCGGGGTTTGATTTT. Residues: CASSQVLSVAGFDF. The V gene is TRBV4-2, the J gene TRBJ2-3; 8 bases are shared with TRBD2. Germline lookup yields CDR1 LGHNA and CDR2 YNFKEQ. The CDR3 extends over 14 amino acids.

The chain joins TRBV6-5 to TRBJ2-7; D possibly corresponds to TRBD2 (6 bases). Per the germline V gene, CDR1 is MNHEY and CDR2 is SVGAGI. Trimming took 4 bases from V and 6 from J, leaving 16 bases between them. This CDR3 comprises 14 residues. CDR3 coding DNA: TGTGCCAGCAGTTCGGCGGCGGGAAGTGTCGAGCAGTACTTC. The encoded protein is CASSSAAGSVEQYF.

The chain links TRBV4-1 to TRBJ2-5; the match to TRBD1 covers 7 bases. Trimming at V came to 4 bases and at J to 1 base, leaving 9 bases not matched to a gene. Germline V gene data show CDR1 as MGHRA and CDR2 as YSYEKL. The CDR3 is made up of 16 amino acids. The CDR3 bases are TGCGCCAGCAGCCCTAGGCGGGCAGGGGGCCAAGAGACCCAGTACTTC. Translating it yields CASSPRRAGGQETQYF.

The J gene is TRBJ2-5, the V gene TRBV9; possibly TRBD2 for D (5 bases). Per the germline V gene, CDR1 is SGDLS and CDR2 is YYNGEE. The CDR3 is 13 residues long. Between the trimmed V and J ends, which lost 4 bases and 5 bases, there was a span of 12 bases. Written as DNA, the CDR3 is TGTGCCAGCAGCCCCGCCCCGGGGGAGACCCAGTACTTC. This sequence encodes CASSPAPGETQYF.

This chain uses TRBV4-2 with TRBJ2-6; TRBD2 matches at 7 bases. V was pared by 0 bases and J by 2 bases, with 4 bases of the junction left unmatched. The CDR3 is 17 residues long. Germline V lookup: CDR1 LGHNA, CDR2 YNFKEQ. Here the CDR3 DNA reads TGTGCCAGCAGCCAAGATTTGGGGGGGGCTGGGGCCAACGTCCTGACTTTC. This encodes CASSQDLGGAGANVLTF.

This CDR3 reads CASTSPWGNEQFF. The CDR3 DNA reads as TGTGCCAGCACCTCCCCGTGGGGGAATGAGCAGTTCTTC. The J gene is TRBJ2-1, the V gene TRBV6-5, with D tentatively TRBD1 or TRBD2 (5 bases each). Germline CDR1 MNHEY, CDR2 SVGAGI. V was pared by 7 bases and J by 7 bases, with 14 bases between. The CDR3 consists of 13 residues.

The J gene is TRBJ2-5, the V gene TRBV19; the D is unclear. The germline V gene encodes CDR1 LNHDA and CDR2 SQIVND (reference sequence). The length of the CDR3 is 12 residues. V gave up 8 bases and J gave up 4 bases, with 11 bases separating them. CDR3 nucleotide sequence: TGTGCCAGTGGCTTTCCAGGAGAGACCCAGTACTTC. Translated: CASGFPGETQYF.

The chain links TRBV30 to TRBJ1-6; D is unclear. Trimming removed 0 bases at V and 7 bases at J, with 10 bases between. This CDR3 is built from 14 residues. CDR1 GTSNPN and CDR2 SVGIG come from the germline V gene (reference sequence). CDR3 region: CAWSVQGYNSPLHF. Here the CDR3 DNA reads TGTGCCTGGAGTGTACAAGGGTACAATTCACCCCTCCACTTT.

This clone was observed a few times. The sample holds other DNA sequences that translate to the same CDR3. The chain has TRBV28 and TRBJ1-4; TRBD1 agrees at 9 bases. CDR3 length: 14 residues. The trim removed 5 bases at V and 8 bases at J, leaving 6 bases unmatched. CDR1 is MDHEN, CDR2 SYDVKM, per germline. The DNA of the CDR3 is TGTGCCAGCAGTAAGGGACAGGGACGGGAAAAACTGTTTTTT. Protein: CASSKGQGREKLFF.

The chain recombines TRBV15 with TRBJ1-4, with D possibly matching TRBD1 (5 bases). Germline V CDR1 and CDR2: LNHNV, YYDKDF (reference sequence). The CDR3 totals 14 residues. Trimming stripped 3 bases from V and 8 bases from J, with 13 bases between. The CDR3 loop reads CATSSGDVFEKLFF. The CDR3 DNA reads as TGTGCCACCAGCAGTGGGGACGTATTCGAAAAACTGTTTTTT.

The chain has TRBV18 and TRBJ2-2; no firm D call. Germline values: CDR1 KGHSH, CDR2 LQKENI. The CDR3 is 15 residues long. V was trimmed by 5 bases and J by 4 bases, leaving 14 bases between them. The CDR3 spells CASSIQSSVTGELFF. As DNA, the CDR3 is TGTGCCAGCTCAATTCAGAGCAGCGTCACCGGGGAGCTGTTTTTT.

The CDR3 protein is CASSQGFGQSRNQPQHF. CDR3 nucleotides: TGTGCCAGCAGCCAAGGATTTGGACAGTCGAGGAATCAGCCCCAGCATTTT. This chain uses TRBV4-2 with TRBJ1-5; possibly TRBD1 for D (6 bases). CDR1 and CDR2 from the germline V gene are LGHNA and YNFKEQ. The CDR3 covers 17 residues. V was clipped by 1 base and J by 4 bases, with 17 bases between them.